These 17 T cell receptor beta chains share one sample of origin, sequenced in a study of blood T cells in healthy people across ages. PCR was performed a second time for roughly 7 to 11 cycles using a sample-barcoded 5' primer and a J-beta primer mix. TCRdb re-analysed the 5' RACE reads in MiXCR, keeping a single row per CDR3 protein. This table has hundreds of thousands of distinct CDR3 sequences, roughly 34% appearing once. Sequenced sample: blood. All receptors come from a man between 18 and 29 years old in good health.

CDR3 DNA: TGCGCCAGCAGCTTGGCCGGAAAGTCGCAGGAGGCGGGACGATACGATGAGCAGTTCTTC. Residues: CASSLAGKSQEAGRYDEQFF. J is TRBJ2-1 and V is TRBV5-1; TRBD2 might be the D (6 bases). Germline CDR1 is SGHRS and CDR2 is YFSETQ. The CDR3 spans 20 residues. The V gene lost 0 bases and the J gene lost 8 bases, with 30 bases spanning the gap.

This chain joins TRBV4-1 and TRBJ2-3; either TRBD1 or TRBD2 may supply D (5 bases each). This CDR3 contains 15 residues. V was cut by 4 bases and J by 1 base, with 12 bases left in between. Germline lookup yields CDR1 MGHRA and CDR2 YSYEKL. In nucleotides, the CDR3 is TGCGCCAGCAGCCCTGGGGACGGACGCACAGATACGCAGTATTTT. Protein: CASSPGDGRTDTQYF.

V gene TRBV11-2 combines with J gene TRBJ2-3, with 7 bases that match TRBD2. CDR3 length equals 15 residues. Germline lookup yields CDR1 SGHAT and CDR2 FQNNGV. V lost 5 bases to trimming and J lost 6 bases; unmatched junction nucleotides: 11. CDR3 in amino acids: CASSPPRGVPDTQYF. CDR3 DNA: TGTGCCAGCAGCCCCCCCCGGGGGGTCCCGGATACGCAGTATTTT.

The sample holds a few counts of this clonotype. The CDR3 sequence is CASSPRDREVNEQYF. The CDR3 DNA is TGCGCCAGCAGCCCGCGGGACAGGGAAGTCAATGAGCAGTACTTC. V gene TRBV5-1 combines with J gene TRBJ2-7; 9 nucleotides agree with TRBD1. The J segment lost 7 bases and the V segment lost 4 bases, leaving 12 bases of the junction unmatched. CDR3 length: 15 residues. Germline V gene lookup returns CDR1 SGHRS and CDR2 YFSETQ.

The J gene is TRBJ2-3, the V gene TRBV4-2; 10 nucleotides line up with TRBD2. The CDR3 covers 17 residues. The ends lost 3 bases at V and 5 bases at J; junction bases unmatched: 11. The germline V gene has CDR1 LGHNA and CDR2 YNFKEQ. CDR3 DNA: TGTGCCAGCAGCCATCAACCCACTAGCGGGGAGGGAGATACGCAGTATTTT. Its protein is CASSHQPTSGEGDTQYF.

This chain joins TRBV2 and TRBJ1-1; D unresolved. CDR3 length: 13 amino acids. Looked up from germline, CDR1 is SNHLY and CDR2 is FYNNEI. The ends were cut back, 4 bases at V and 4 bases at J, with 10 bases in the middle. Written as DNA, the CDR3 is TGTGCCAGCAGTGCCGAAGAGAGCACTGAAGCTTTCTTT. This codes for CASSAEESTEAFF.

This clonotype was counted ten times or more. The rearrangement joins TRBV5-5 to TRBJ1-4, with D unresolved. Germline-derived CDR1 and CDR2 are SGHKS and YYEKEE (reference sequence). This CDR3 spans 15 amino acids. The germline V and J ends were trimmed by 3 bases and 0 bases, with 9 bases remaining between them. CDR3 in amino acids: CASSSVGATNEKLFF. CDR3 nucleotide sequence: TGTGCCAGCAGCTCCGTGGGAGCAACTAATGAAAAACTGTTTTTT. The variable domain in full, completed from reference TRBV5-5 and TRBJ1-4, reads DAGVTQSPTHLIKTRGQQVTLRCSPISGHKSVSWYQQVLGQGPQFIFQYYEKEERGRGNFPDRFSARQFPNYSSELNVNALLLGDSALYLCASSSVGATNEKLFFGSGTQLSVL.

The chain uses TRBV19 and TRBJ1-1; D not resolved. Trimming removed 3 bases from V and 5 bases from J, with 7 bases in between. Per the germline V gene, CDR1 is LNHDA and CDR2 is SQIVND (reference sequence). The CDR3 has 12 residues. The CDR3 nucleotides are TGTGCCAGTAGTATTACGGGTACTGAAGCTTTCTTT. It codes for CASSITGTEAFF. Full variable domain (missing parts from reference TRBV19 and TRBJ1-1): DGGITQSPKYLFRKEGQNVTLSCEQNLNHDAMYWYRQDPGQGLRLIYYSQIVNDFQKGDIAEGYSVSREKKESFPLTVTSAQKNPTAFYLCASSITGTEAFFGQGTRLTVV.

This clonotype was counted a few times. The J gene is TRBJ2-5, the V gene TRBV5-1, with 7 bases matching TRBD1. Germline loops: CDR1 SGHRS, CDR2 YFSETQ. The CDR3 consists of 15 residues. V trimming: 0 bases; J trimming: 2 bases; junction bases outside the gene matches: 4. The CDR3: CASSLVLGQQETQYF. CDR3 DNA sequence: TGCGCCAGCAGCTTGGTATTGGGACAGCAAGAGACCCAGTACTTC.

This clonotype came up many times. V and J are TRBV20-1 and TRBJ2-7, with 8 nucleotides matching TRBD2. The CDR3 is 15 amino acids. J gave up 0 bases and V 0 bases, and 4 bases lay outside the gene matches. Germline CDR1 and CDR2: DFQATT and SNEGSKA (reference sequence). CDR3 in amino acids: CSARDVGGGSYEQYF. CDR3 sequence (DNA): TGCAGTGCTAGAGATGTCGGGGGGGGCTCCTACGAGCAGTACTTC.

This chain connects TRBV3-1 to TRBJ2-5; D ambiguous. Per the germline V gene, CDR1 is LGHDT and CDR2 is YNNKEL (reference sequence). Trimming stripped 4 bases from V and 5 bases from J, with 14 bases between. The CDR3 totals 14 residues. The CDR3, as DNA: TGTGCCAGCAGCCCCGGCCCGGCGACCGAGACCCAGTACTTC. This sequence encodes CASSPGPATETQYF.

This rearrangement joins TRBV5-1 to TRBJ2-1; D remains ambiguous. This CDR3 has 14 amino acids. V was shortened by 0 bases and J by 4 bases, with 8 bases between the two germline ends. Germline assignment: CDR1 SGHRS and CDR2 YFSETQ. The CDR3 here is CASSLVSIYNEQFF. CDR3 bases: TGCGCCAGCAGCTTGGTTTCTATATACAATGAGCAGTTCTTC.

This CDR3 reads CASTETGRTQETQYF. The CDR3 nucleotides are TGTGCCAGCACCGAAACAGGGAGGACCCAAGAGACCCAGTACTTC. The V call is TRBV5-6, the J call TRBJ2-5; D may be TRBD1 or TRBD2 (6 bases each). Germline lookup yields CDR1 SGHDT and CDR2 YYEEEE. There are 15 residues in the CDR3. V was trimmed by 6 bases and J by 1 base, leaving 16 bases between them.

A word on this clonotype: The junction departs from the called germline gene at one end, perhaps through a read error. This rearrangement joins TRBV12-3 or TRBV12-4 to TRBJ1-5; a weak D match, TRBD1 (6 bases). The CDR3 loop spans 17 amino acids. The CDR3 sequence is CVSSLQGPLYSNQPQHF. CDR3 DNA sequence: TGTGTCAGCAGTTTGCAGGGGCCACTCTATAGCAATCAGCCCCAGCATTTT.

The rearrangement uses TRBV20-1 and TRBJ2-5; tentative D call: TRBD1 (6 bases). V dropped 5 bases and J dropped 2 bases, with 12 bases sitting between them. This CDR3 region has 13 residues. Germline values: CDR1 DFQATT, CDR2 SNEGSKA (reference sequence). The CDR3 nucleotides read TGCAGTGCTCTTCGGACAGAACAAGAGACCCAGTACTTC. Translating gives CSALRTEQETQYF.

Of note for this clonotype: It may be a read error: a sequence one base away is much more abundant. The chain couples TRBV15 to TRBJ2-1; TRBD2 agrees at 10 bases. The CDR3 spans 17 residues. CDR1 and CDR2 (germline): LNHNV, YYDKDF (reference sequence). The CDR3 spells CTTSRVLIAGGYNEQFF. The CDR3 nucleotides read TGTACCACCAGCAGAGTACTCATAGCGGGGGGATACAATGAGCAGTTCTTC.

This clonotype was recorded at least ten times. The chain uses TRBV27 and TRBJ2-7; 8 bases fit TRBD1. V was pared by 6 bases and J by 7 bases, with 11 bases of the junction left unmatched. Germline values: CDR1 MNHEY, CDR2 SMNVEV (reference sequence). The CDR3 is made up of 14 amino acids. The CDR3 protein is CASRWSQGAPEQYF. The CDR3 nucleotides are TGTGCCAGCAGATGGAGTCAGGGGGCCCCGGAGCAGTACTTC.